One sample yielded the 19 T cell receptor beta chains listed below, sequenced in a study of T cell responses to AZD1222 COVID-19 vaccine (dated by TCRdb to the early 2020s). What this sample's time point label stands for: baseline before first vaccination. In light of the paper, this sample's treatment or condition label describes: meningococcal conjugate vaccine given as trial control. The method was the immunoSEQ multiplex PCR assay. As stored in TCRdb, this immuneACCESS dataset retains in-frame rearrangements with V and J assigned. A fraction of the clones does not appear; measured against another copy, unresolved V genes explain less than half of the discrepancy, and the remainder lacks a known reason. The sample has about 140,000 clones on record, approximately 93% of them singletons. Clones ranked in the top ten supply approximately 0.96% of the sample. The source was peripheral blood, collected on day 0 of MenACWY control vaccination. These receptors all stem from an adult in good health.

The V call is TRBV6-5, the J call TRBJ1-3, with a weak D call TRBD1 (6 bases). The CDR3 has 15 residues. Germline-derived CDR1 and CDR2 are MNHEY and SVGAGI. Deletions cut 0 bases from V and 0 bases from J, with 6 bases between. CDR3 nucleotides: TGTGCCAGCAGTTACTCGGGACACTCTGGAAACACCATATATTTT. Its translation is CASSYSGHSGNTIYF.

The V and J genes are TRBV4-1 and TRBJ2-4; 9 positions match TRBD2. This CDR3 region has 19 residues. The V and J ends lost 0 bases and 4 bases, in that order; junction bases with no gene match: 13. Looked up from germline, CDR1 is MGHRA and CDR2 is YSYEKL. Here the CDR3 reads CASSQERSGGGARKNIQYF. Here the CDR3 DNA reads TGCGCCAGCAGCCAAGAAAGAAGTGGCGGGGGGGCTCGGAAAAACATTCAGTACTTC.

The chain combines TRBV5-1 with TRBJ2-1, with TRBD1 matching 9 bases. Trimming at V came to 4 bases and at J to 4 bases, leaving 6 bases not matched to a gene. Germline V gene data show CDR1 as SGHRS and CDR2 as YFSETQ. There are 15 residues in the CDR3. CDR3 residues: CASSADRGTYNEQFF. The DNA of the CDR3 is TGCGCCAGCAGCGCGGACAGGGGCACGTACAATGAGCAGTTCTTC. Variable domain in full (rest from reference TRBV5-1 and TRBJ2-1): KAGVTQTPRYLIKTRGQQVTLSCSPISGHRSVSWYQQTPGQGLQFLFEYFSETQRNKGNFPGRFSGRQFSNSRSEMNVSTLELGDSALYLCASSADRGTYNEQFFGPGTRLTVL.

This clone was observed once. The chain has TRBV7-2 and TRBJ2-1; the D is unclear. The CDR3 spans 11 residues. V was trimmed by 9 bases and J by 9 bases, leaving 12 bases between them. CDR1 is SGHTA, CDR2 FQGNSA, per germline. The CDR3 protein is CASLGEIEQFF. In nucleotides, the CDR3 is TGTGCCAGTCTAGGTGAGATTGAGCAGTTCTTC.

The gene calls are TRBV7-3 and TRBJ2-7; 8 bases are shared with TRBD1. The CDR3 runs 14 residues. Trimming at V came to 5 bases and at J to 5 bases, leaving 8 bases not matched to a gene. The germline V gene has CDR1 SGHTA and CDR2 FQGTGA. The CDR3 reads CASSPGQGVDEQYF. The CDR3 bases are TGTGCCAGCAGCCCCGGACAGGGCGTGGACGAGCAGTACTTC.

The genes are TRBV5-1 and TRBJ2-2; no clear D. The germline CDR1 and CDR2 sequences are SGHRS and YFSETQ. The CDR3 runs 17 residues. The V end was cut by 0 bases, the J end by 0 bases, with 12 bases between. Here the CDR3 DNA reads TGCGCCAGCAGCTTGGCCGTACCCGCAACGAACACCGGGGAGCTGTTTTTT. It is translated as CASSLAVPATNTGELFF.

The rearrangement links TRBV7-9 to TRBJ1-2; possible D gene TRBD1, 6 bases. Trimming removed 5 bases at V and 8 bases at J, with 21 bases between. The germline gives CDR1 SEHNR, CDR2 FQNEAQ (reference sequence). This CDR3 is 15 amino acids long. The CDR3 region has the DNA TGTGCCAGCAGCACGCGAAACAAACAGGGTTACGGCTACACCTTC. Translated, it gives CASSTRNKQGYGYTF.

The rearrangement uses TRBV5-6 and TRBJ1-2, with TRBD1 as a possible D gene (6 bases). Germline lookup yields CDR1 SGHDT and CDR2 YYEEEE. The CDR3 runs 13 residues. Trimming stripped 5 bases from V and 0 bases from J, with 8 bases between. CDR3 protein: CASRDRTNYGYTF. The CDR3 nucleotides are TGTGCCAGCAGAGACAGGACTAACTATGGCTACACCTTC.

This clone was counted once. The rearrangement uses TRBV9 and TRBJ2-2; D gene unclear. The germline gives CDR1 SGDLS, CDR2 YYNGEE. Trimming stripped 2 bases from V and 7 bases from J, with 6 bases between. The CDR3 is 12 residues long. The DNA of the CDR3 is TGTGCCAGCAGCGTCCTGGTCGGGGAGCTGTTTTTT. This codes for CASSVLVGELFF.

The chain recombines TRBV6-5 with TRBJ2-5, with 11 bases identical to TRBD2. The ends lost 7 bases at V and 3 bases at J; junction bases unmatched: 4. From germline, CDR1 is MNHEY and CDR2 SVGAGI. The CDR3 contains 14 residues. Here the CDR3 DNA reads TGTGCCAGCAACCTGGGACTAGCGGAAGAGACCCAGTACTTC. Protein product: CASNLGLAEETQYF.

The gene calls are TRBV27 and TRBJ2-2, with D possibly being TRBD1 (5 bases). Trimming shortened V by 4 bases and J by 2 bases, and 11 bases separated the two germline ends. Germline loops: CDR1 MNHEY, CDR2 SMNVEV (reference sequence). CDR3 size: 15 residues. This chain's CDR3 is CASSWPDRNTGELFF. The CDR3 DNA sequence: TGTGCCAGCAGTTGGCCCGACAGAAACACCGGGGAGCTGTTTTTT.

The chain uses TRBV7-2 and TRBJ1-3, with 8 bases that match TRBD1. Per germline, CDR1 SGHTA and CDR2 FQGNSA. The CDR3 extends over 15 amino acids. Trimming removed 5 bases from V and 4 bases from J; junction bases left unmatched: 7. The CDR3 loop reads CASSESGTGGNTIYF. CDR3 bases: TGTGCCAGCAGCGAATCCGGGACAGGCGGAAACACCATATATTTT. Full variable domain (remainder filled in from reference TRBV7-2 and TRBJ1-3): GAGVSQSPSNKVTEKGKDVELRCDPISGHTALYWYRQSLGQGLEFLIYFQGNSAPDKSGLPSDRFSAERTGGSVSTLTIQRTQQEDSAVYLCASSESGTGGNTIYFGEGSWLTVV.

With respect to this clone: Additional DNA sequences in this sample encode the identical CDR3. The DNA for the CDR3 is TGCGCCAGCAGCTTGGTAGGTCGGGAGACCCAGTACTTC. This sequence encodes CASSLVGRETQYF. This rearrangement joins TRBV5-1 to TRBJ2-5; no clear D. Trimming removed 0 bases at V and 5 bases at J, with 8 bases between. This CDR3 is built from 13 residues. From germline, CDR1 is SGHRS and CDR2 YFSETQ.

The J gene is TRBJ2-7, the V gene TRBV6-6; TRBD1 aligns across 10 bases. The CDR3 runs to 19 residues. The germline V gene has CDR1 MNHNY and CDR2 SVGAGI (reference sequence). V lost 5 bases and J lost 3; bases outside the gene matches: 19. The DNA for the CDR3 is TGTGCCAGCAGTCGCCAACCGGGACAGGGGTTCCGGAGGAACTACGAGCAGTACTTC. As protein: CASSRQPGQGFRRNYEQYF.

This chain uses TRBV5-1 with TRBJ1-1, with 9 bases lining up with TRBD1. J was trimmed by 3 bases and V by 0 bases; bases with no gene match: 3. Germline CDR1 is SGHRS and CDR2 is YFSETQ. The CDR3 has 15 residues. The CDR3 nucleotides are TGCGCCAGCAGCTTGGGTCGGACAGGGGACACTGAAGCTTTCTTT. This translates into CASSLGRTGDTEAFF.

V is TRBV5-1 and J is TRBJ1-1; D uncertain. Between the trimmed V and J ends, which lost 1 base and 7 bases, there was a span of 8 bases. The CDR3 is 12 residues long. Germline CDR1 SGHRS, CDR2 YFSETQ. The chain's CDR3 is CASSLNQDEAFF. The CDR3 nucleotides are TGCGCCAGCAGCTTGAATCAGGATGAAGCTTTCTTT. The entire variable domain, with the rest obtained from reference TRBV5-1 and TRBJ1-1, is as follows: KAGVTQTPRYLIKTRGQQVTLSCSPISGHRSVSWYQQTPGQGLQFLFEYFSETQRNKGNFPGRFSGRQFSNSRSEMNVSTLELGDSALYLCASSLNQDEAFFGQGTRLTVV.

A single count supports this clone. The chain recombines TRBV7-9 with TRBJ1-1; no reliable D call. Germline CDR1 and CDR2: SEHNR and FQNEAQ (reference sequence). V lost 3 bases, J lost 6 bases, and 11 bases lay in between. The length of the CDR3 is 13 residues. The CDR3 is CASSFPVSPEAFF. The CDR3 DNA reads as TGTGCCAGCAGCTTCCCAGTATCTCCTGAAGCTTTCTTT.

This clone has only one observation. J is TRBJ2-3 and V is TRBV6-1, with 11 bases lining up with TRBD2. Germline CDR1 reads MNHNS; CDR2 reads SASEGT. The V and J ends lost 3 bases and 6 bases, in that order; junction bases with no gene match: 2. This CDR3 is built from 14 residues. The CDR3 loop reads CASSDSGRVDTQYF. DNA for the CDR3: TGTGCCAGCAGTGATAGCGGGAGGGTGGATACGCAGTATTTT.

The chain joins TRBV3-1 (or the pseudogene TRBV3-2) to TRBJ1-3; TRBD1 aligns across 8 bases. The V and J ends lost 4 bases and 3 bases, in that order; junction bases with no gene match: 11. The CDR3 is 17 amino acids. Germline V gene lookup returns CDR1 LGHDT and CDR2 YNNKEL (reference sequence). The CDR3 is CASSRRTGKSGGNTIYF. The CDR3, as DNA: TGTGCCAGCAGCCGAAGGACAGGGAAGAGTGGTGGAAACACCATATATTTT.